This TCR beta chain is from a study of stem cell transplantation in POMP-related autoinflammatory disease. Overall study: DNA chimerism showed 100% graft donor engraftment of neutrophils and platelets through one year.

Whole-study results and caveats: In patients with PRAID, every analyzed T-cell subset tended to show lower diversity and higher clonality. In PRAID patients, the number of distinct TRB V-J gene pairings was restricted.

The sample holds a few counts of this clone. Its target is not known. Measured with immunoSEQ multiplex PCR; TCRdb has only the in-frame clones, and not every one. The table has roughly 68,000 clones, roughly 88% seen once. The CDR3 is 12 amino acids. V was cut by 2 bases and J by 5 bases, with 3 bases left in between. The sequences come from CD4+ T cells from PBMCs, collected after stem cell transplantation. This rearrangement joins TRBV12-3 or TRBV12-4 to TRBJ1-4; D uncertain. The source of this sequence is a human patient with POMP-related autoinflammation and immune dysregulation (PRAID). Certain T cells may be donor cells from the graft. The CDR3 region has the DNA TGTGCCAGCAGTTTAAACAATGAAAAACTGTTTTTT. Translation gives CASSLNNEKLFF.